This T cell receptor beta chain emerged from a study of OX40 agonist ivuxolimab in advanced cancers. Study-wide findings and caveats: CD8+ T cells were the subset that, on average, had more expanded clones than CD4+.

Data came from immunoSEQ multiplex PCR; TCRdb stores just in-frame clones and leaves some out. Here the sample spans some 60,000 clones, over 80% being singletons. With regard to this clone: Antigen unknown.

V gave up 5 bases and J gave up 6 bases, with 16 bases separating them. Germline CDR1 reads LNHDA; CDR2 reads SQIVND (reference sequence). The CDR3 covers 15 residues. The origin of this receptor is an adult with an advanced solid tumor such as melanoma, head and neck, liver or kidney cancer. The sequences come from CD4+ or CD8+ T cells sorted from blood, collected in a trial of the OX40 agonist ivuxolimab. The chain combines TRBV19 with TRBJ1-4, with D perhaps matching TRBD1 (5 bases). The CDR3 sequence is CASSPDPGRYEKLFF. CDR3 in DNA: TGTGCCAGTAGTCCCGACCCGGGACGTTATGAAAAACTGTTTTTT.